This TCR beta chain emerged from a study of cytomegalovirus exposure and HLA in healthy donors. General observations from the study: A link between a missense DCLRE1C variant and TCR beta V- and J-gene trimming emerged from a later analysis.

Both 60 Vbeta primers and 13 Jbeta primers went into the PCR. Here immunoSEQ multiplex PCR was the method, and the copy in TCRdb shows in-frame clones only, minus some. The sample consists of about 150,000 clones, roughly 78% of them appearing once. On this clone: Its antigen is as yet unknown.

CDR1 is MNHEY, CDR2 SMNVEV, per germline (reference sequence). Trimming took 4 bases from V and 4 from J, leaving 10 bases between them. This CDR3 contains 14 residues. This clonotype was sampled from a woman aged 45-60 years in good health and CMV-seropositive. The rearrangement uses TRBV27 and TRBJ2-2; D is perhaps TRBD2 (5 bases). The sample comprised PBMCs. This CDR3 is CASSSDWATGELFF. The CDR3 region has the DNA TGTGCCAGCAGTTCGGACTGGGCCACCGGGGAGCTGTTTTTT.